These T cell receptor beta chains were read from a single sample in a study of blood T cell repertoires in COVID-19. Profiled with immunoSEQ multiplex PCR; TCRdb holds only in-frame clones, not every one. Counted here are about 82,000 clones, about 80% occurring once; the ten biggest clones make up more than 10%. Sequencing was done on a sample of peripheral blood. The receptor source for this set is a woman aged 40-49 years with active or convalescent COVID-19. Both conserved end residues are part of each CDR3. The D gene is left open where the match is weak. Clone size is stated in some rows and not others, as once, few, many or a class when expanded.

V	D	J	size	CDR3	DNA
TRBV28	NA	TRBJ2-2	NA	CASRIGGGPGGGELFF	TGTGCCAGCAGAATAGGGGGAGGGCCCGGTGGCGGGGAGCTGTTTTTT
TRBV11-2	NA	TRBJ2-1	NA	CASSLEAHNEQFF	TGTGCCAGCAGCTTGGAGGCCCACAATGAGCAGTTCTTC
TRBV28	NA	TRBJ2-7	NA	CASSLFVSSYEQYF	TGTGCCAGCAGTTTATTTGTCAGCTCCTACGAGCAGTACTTC
TRBV6-1	NA	TRBJ2-3	NA	CASSEGLRQGEQYF	TGTGCCAGCAGTGAAGGGCTGCGGCAGGGTGAGCAATATTTT
TRBV27	NA	TRBJ2-7	NA	CASSLQGRGYEQYF	TGTGCCAGCAGTTTACAGGGGCGCGGCTACGAGCAGTACTTC
TRBV3-1/TRBV3-2	TRBD2	TRBJ2-7	NA	CASSQKALGLAGASYEQYF	TGTGCCAGCAGCCAAAAAGCCCTAGGACTAGCGGGGGCTTCCTACGAGCAGTACTTC
TRBV12-5	NA	TRBJ1-6	NA	CASGATISSNSPLHF	TGTGCTAGTGGGGCGACAATTTCGTCCAACTCACCCCTCCACTTT
TRBV7-3	NA	TRBJ1-1	NA	CASSLGALNTEAFF	TGTGCCAGCAGCTTAGGGGCCTTGAACACTGAAGCTTTCTTT
TRBV5-4	NA	TRBJ2-7	NA	CASSFVGRASEEQYF	TGTGCCAGCAGCTTTGTAGGGCGGGCCTCTGAAGAGCAGTACTTC
TRBV13	NA	TRBJ2-3	few	CASSLFGGTGGITDTQYF	TGTGCCAGCAGCTTATTCGGTGGGACTGGGGGAATCACAGATACGCAGTATTTT
TRBV29-1	NA	TRBJ2-3	NA	CSAGGTGQKSTDTQYF	TGCAGCGCGGGAGGGACGGGACAGAAGAGCACAGATACGCAGTATTTT
TRBV5-8	TRBD1	TRBJ2-5	NA	CASNTGQGARWETQYF	TGTGCCAGCAACACGGGACAGGGGGCGCGTTGGGAGACCCAGTACTTC
TRBV5-4	NA	TRBJ2-1	NA	CASSLGPRLEVNEQFF	TGTGCCAGCAGCTTGGGACCCAGACTAGAAGTGAATGAGCAGTTCTTC
TRBV12-5	TRBD1	TRBJ2-5	NA	CASARTGGLETQYF	TGTGCTAGTGCCCGGACAGGGGGCTTGGAGACCCAGTACTTC
TRBV7-9	NA	TRBJ2-7	NA	CASSTTPTYEQYF	TGTGCCAGCAGCACAACGCCAACCTACGAGCAGTACTTC
TRBV6-5	NA	TRBJ2-7	NA	CAGSGSPGRFYEQYF	TGTGCCGGGAGCGGCTCTCCGGGGAGGTTCTACGAGCAGTACTTC
TRBV6-2/TRBV6-3	TRBD1	TRBJ2-3	NA	CASSYLKPNRGSRSDTQYF	TGTGCCAGCAGTTACCTAAAACCCAACAGGGGGTCAAGGTCAGATACGCAGTATTTT
TRBV28	NA	TRBJ2-7	NA	CASSFTRSEQYF	TGTGCCAGCAGTTTCACGAGGTCCGAGCAGTACTTC
TRBV9	TRBD1	TRBJ2-7	many	CASSPGQGPSYEQYF	TGTGCCAGCAGCCCAGGACAGGGCCCCTCCTACGAGCAGTACTTC
TRBV30	TRBD1	TRBJ1-1	NA	CAWRPNRGPLNTEAFF	TGTGCCTGGAGACCCAACAGGGGGCCCCTGAACACTGAAGCTTTCTTT
TRBV2	TRBD1	TRBJ1-5	NA	CASLRDRWQPQHF	TGTGCCAGCCTCCGGGACAGGTGGCAGCCCCAGCATTTT
TRBV7-2	NA	TRBJ2-3	NA	CASSRTAFTDTQYF	TGTGCCAGCAGCCGGACAGCATTCACAGATACGCAGTATTTT
TRBV7-9	TRBD1	TRBJ2-1	NA	CASSLVGTGHNEQFF	TGTGCCAGCAGCTTAGTGGGGACAGGCCATAATGAGCAGTTCTTC
TRBV4-1	NA	TRBJ1-4	NA	CASSRQDIREGEKLFF	TGCGCCAGCAGCCGCCAGGACATTCGAGAAGGTGAAAAACTGTTTTTT
TRBV7-2	TRBD2	TRBJ2-3	NA	CASSNRLAGATDTQYF	TGTGCCAGCAGCAACCGACTAGCGGGAGCCACAGATACGCAGTATTTT
TRBV10-2	TRBD1	TRBJ1-2	few	CASKGQGKNYGYTF	TGCGCCAGCAAAGGACAGGGTAAAAACTATGGCTACACCTTC
TRBV2	NA	TRBJ2-2	NA	CASGGTGELFF	TGTGCCAGTGGGGGGACCGGGGAGCTGTTTTTT
TRBV21-1	NA	TRBJ2-3	NA	CASSNLGDIGTDTQYF	TGTGCCAGCAGCAATTTAGGGGATATCGGCACAGATACGCAGTATTTT
TRBV28	TRBD2	TRBJ2-1	NA	CASSPPGLEAYNEQFF	TGTGCCAGCAGCCCCCCTGGACTAGAAGCCTACAATGAGCAGTTCTTC
TRBV11-2	TRBD2	TRBJ2-3	NA	CASSLLAGGPSDTQYF	TGTGCCAGCAGCCTTCTAGCGGGAGGGCCTTCAGATACGCAGTATTTT
TRBV19	NA	TRBJ1-1	NA	CASRMTGGTEAFF	TGTGCCAGTAGGATGACAGGAGGCACTGAAGCTTTCTTT
TRBV11-2	NA	TRBJ2-7	NA	CASSPLGTTRRDF	TGTGCCAGCAGCCCTCTCGGGACAACACGCCGTGACTTC
TRBV28	NA	TRBJ2-1	NA	CASSLTGKVNEQFF	TGTGCCAGCAGTTTAACGGGGAAAGTCAATGAGCAGTTCTTC
TRBV4-3	NA	TRBJ1-2	NA	CASSQDVGWSNYGYTF	TGCGCCAGCAGCCAAGATGTGGGCTGGTCTAACTATGGCTACACCTTC
TRBV9	TRBD1	TRBJ2-3	once	CASSVGDRIDTQYF	TGTGCCAGCAGCGTAGGGGACAGAATAGATACGCAGTATTTT
TRBV12-3/TRBV12-4	NA	TRBJ1-6	NA	CASSLEGLQVHF	TGTGCCAGTAGTTTAGAGGGACTGCAGGTCCACTTT
TRBV20-1	TRBD1	TRBJ1-5	NA	CSASSTGYGQPQHF	TGCAGTGCTAGTTCGACAGGGTACGGCCAGCCCCAGCATTTT
TRBV19	TRBD1	TRBJ1-1	NA	CASSWDRGPGTEAFF	TGTGCCAGTAGCTGGGACAGGGGGCCGGGCACTGAAGCTTTCTTT
TRBV11-2	NA	TRBJ1-3	NA	CASSLRQLSSGNTIYF	TGTGCCAGCAGCTTACGACAGCTGAGCTCTGGAAACACCATATATTTT
TRBV6-5	NA	TRBJ2-3	few	CASSLQGILDTQYF	TGTGCCAGCAGCTTACAGGGAATTTTGGATACGCAGTATTTT
TRBV9	TRBD1	TRBJ2-7	once	CASSVEGQGASYEQYF	TGTGCCAGCAGCGTAGAGGGACAGGGCGCATCCTACGAGCAGTACTTC
TRBV7-2	NA	TRBJ1-4	NA	CASSSQGATNEKLFF	TGTGCCAGCAGCTCACAGGGAGCCACTAATGAAAAACTGTTTTTT
TRBV7-9	TRBD1	TRBJ1-1	NA	CASSWDRFNTEAFF	TGTGCCAGCAGCTGGGACAGGTTTAACACTGAAGCTTTCTTT
TRBV6-2/TRBV6-3	NA	TRBJ1-2	NA	CASSYAGTHGYTF	TGTGCCAGCAGTTACGCCGGGACTCACGGCTACACCTTC
TRBV5-6	TRBD1	TRBJ1-1	NA	CASSPVPGQGWRTEAFF	TGTGCCAGCAGCCCCGTCCCGGGACAGGGTTGGAGGACTGAAGCTTTCTTT
TRBV18	TRBD2	TRBJ2-1	NA	CASSPTSGNNEQFF	TGTGCCAGCTCCCCGACTAGCGGCAACAATGAGCAGTTCTTC
TRBV12-3/TRBV12-4	NA	TRBJ2-7	once	CASSLQLGGEQYF	TGTGCCAGCAGTTTACAGCTAGGCGGCGAGCAGTACTTC
TRBV19	NA	TRBJ2-1	NA	CASSIVRAGLLEQFF	TGTGCCAGTAGTATCGTGAGGGCCGGGCTTTTGGAGCAGTTCTTC
TRBV7-7	TRBD2	TRBJ2-5	NA	CASSFTSGETQYF	TGTGCTAGCAGCTTTACTAGCGGAGAGACCCAGTACTTC
TRBV4-2	NA	TRBJ2-7	NA	CASSQDAAGGLYEQYF	TGTGCCAGCAGCCAAGATGCGGCAGGGGGACTCTACGAGCAGTACTTC
TRBV4-3	NA	TRBJ2-1	NA	CASSQGPGKGEQFF	TGCGCCAGCAGCCAAGGACCGGGGAAGGGTGAGCAGTTCTTC
TRBV19	NA	TRBJ1-5	NA	CASSPQPQAQPQHF	TGTGCCAGTAGTCCGCAACCTCAGGCTCAGCCCCAGCATTTT
TRBV27	TRBD1	TRBJ1-6	NA	CASSLSGQGYSPLHF	TGTGCCAGCAGTTTATCGGGACAGGGTTATTCACCCCTCCACTTT
TRBV27	NA	TRBJ1-5	NA	CASSPLGVADRRPQHF	TGTGCCAGCAGTCCACTCGGGGTCGCAGATCGTAGGCCCCAGCATTTT